This T cell receptor (beta chain) comes out of a study of Tregs in tolerant kidney transplant recipients. Repertoires were generated with immunoSEQ multiplex PCR, while TCRdb's copy carries only in-frame clones and drops some. Here the sample spans 50,000 to 80,000 clones, roughly 98% being singletons. Concerning this clone: What it binds is unknown.

There are 13 residues in the CDR3. Germline-derived CDR1 and CDR2 are LNHDA and SQIVND (reference sequence). V was clipped by 4 bases and J by 1 base, with 7 bases between them. General study results and limits: Activated donor B cell expansion appeared to reveal the most relevant donor-specific TCRbeta repertoire.

The chain has TRBV19 and TRBJ1-1; no clear D gene. The origin of this receptor is a human donor who received a combined kidney and bone marrow transplant. The starting material was Tregs from blood, obtained before the transplant. CDR3: CASSTLSNTEAFF. In DNA form, the CDR3 reads TGTGCCAGTAGTACCCTATCGAACACTGAAGCTTTCTTT.